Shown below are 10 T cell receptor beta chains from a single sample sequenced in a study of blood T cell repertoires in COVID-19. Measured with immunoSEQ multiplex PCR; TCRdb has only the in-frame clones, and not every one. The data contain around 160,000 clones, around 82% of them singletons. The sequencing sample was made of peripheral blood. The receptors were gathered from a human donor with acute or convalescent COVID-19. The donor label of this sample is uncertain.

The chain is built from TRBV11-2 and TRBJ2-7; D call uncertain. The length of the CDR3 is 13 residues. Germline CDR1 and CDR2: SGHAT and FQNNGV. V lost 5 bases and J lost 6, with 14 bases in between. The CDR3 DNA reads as TGTGCCAGCAGCCCGGTTCCGCTCGGCGAGCAGTACTTC. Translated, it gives CASSPVPLGEQYF.

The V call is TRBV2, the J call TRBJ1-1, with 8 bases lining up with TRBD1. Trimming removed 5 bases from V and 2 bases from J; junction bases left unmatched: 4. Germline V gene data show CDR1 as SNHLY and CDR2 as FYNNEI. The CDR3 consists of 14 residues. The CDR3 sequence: CASSRTGINTEAFF. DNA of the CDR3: TGTGCCAGCAGTCGGACAGGGATTAACACTGAAGCTTTCTTT.

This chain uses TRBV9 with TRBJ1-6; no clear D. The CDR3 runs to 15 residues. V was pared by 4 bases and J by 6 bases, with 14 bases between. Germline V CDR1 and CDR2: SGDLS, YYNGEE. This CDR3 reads CASSFEGTGNSPLHF. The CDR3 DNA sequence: TGTGCCAGCAGCTTTGAGGGCACGGGTAATTCACCCCTCCACTTT.

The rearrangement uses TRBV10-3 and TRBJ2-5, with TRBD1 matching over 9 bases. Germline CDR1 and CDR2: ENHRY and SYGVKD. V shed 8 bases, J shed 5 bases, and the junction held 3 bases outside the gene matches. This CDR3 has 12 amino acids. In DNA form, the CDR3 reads TGTGCCATCCGGACAGGGGACGAGACCCAGTACTTC. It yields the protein CAIRTGDETQYF.

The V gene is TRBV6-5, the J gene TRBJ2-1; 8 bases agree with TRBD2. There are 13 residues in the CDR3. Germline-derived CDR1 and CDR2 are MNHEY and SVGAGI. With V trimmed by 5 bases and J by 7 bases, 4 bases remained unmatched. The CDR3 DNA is TGTGCCAGCAGTACGGGGGGGCAAAATGAGCAGTTCTTC. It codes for CASSTGGQNEQFF.

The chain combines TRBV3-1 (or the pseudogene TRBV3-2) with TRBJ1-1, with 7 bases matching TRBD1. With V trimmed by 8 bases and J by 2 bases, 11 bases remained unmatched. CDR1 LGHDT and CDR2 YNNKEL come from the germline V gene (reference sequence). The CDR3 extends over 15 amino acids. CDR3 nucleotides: TGTGCCAGCGGAATCTCGGGACAGCTAAACACTGAAGCTTTCTTT. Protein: CASGISGQLNTEAFF.

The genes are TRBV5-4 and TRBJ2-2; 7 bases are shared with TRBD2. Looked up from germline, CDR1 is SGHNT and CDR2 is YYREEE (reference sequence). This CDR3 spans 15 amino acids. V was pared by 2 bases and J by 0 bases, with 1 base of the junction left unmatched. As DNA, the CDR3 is TGTGCCAGCAGCTTAGCGGGGTCGAACACCGGGGAGCTGTTTTTT. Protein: CASSLAGSNTGELFF.

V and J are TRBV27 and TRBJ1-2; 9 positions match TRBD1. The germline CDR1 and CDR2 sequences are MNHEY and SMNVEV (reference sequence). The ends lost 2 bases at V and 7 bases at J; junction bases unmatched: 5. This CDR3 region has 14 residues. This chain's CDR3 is CASSLDRGKGGYTF. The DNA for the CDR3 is TGTGCCAGCAGTTTAGACAGGGGGAAGGGTGGCTACACCTTC.

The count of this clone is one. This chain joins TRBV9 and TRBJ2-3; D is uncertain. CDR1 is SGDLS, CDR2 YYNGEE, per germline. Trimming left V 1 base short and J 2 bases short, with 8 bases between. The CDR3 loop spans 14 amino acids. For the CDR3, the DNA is TGTGCCAGCAGCGTACGAGCCTTCACAGATACGCAGTATTTT. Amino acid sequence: CASSVRAFTDTQYF.

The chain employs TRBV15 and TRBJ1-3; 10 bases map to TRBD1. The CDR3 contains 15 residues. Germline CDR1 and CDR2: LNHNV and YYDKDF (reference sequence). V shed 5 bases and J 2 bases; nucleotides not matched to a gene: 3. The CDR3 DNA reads TGTGCCACCAGCCCGGACAGGGGGACTGGAAACACCATATATTTT. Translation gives CATSPDRGTGNTIYF.